One sample yielded the 10 T cell receptor beta chains listed below, sequenced in a study of identical twins. TCRdb passed the 5' RACE reads through MiXCR, listing each CDR3 protein once. The profile shows 420,000 or so distinct CDR3 sequences, approximately 17% of them singletons. Sequencing was performed on naive T cells sorted from blood. The source is a man aged 50-60 years in good health.

This clonotype was seen more than once but under ten times. The chain couples TRBV4-2 to TRBJ1-1; D ambiguous. From germline, CDR1 is LGHNA and CDR2 YNFKEQ. This CDR3 has 14 residues. Trimming removed 2 bases from V and 0 bases from J, with 7 bases in between. The CDR3 here is CASSQPYLNTEAFF. CDR3 nucleotides: TGTGCCAGCAGCCAACCCTATTTGAACACTGAAGCTTTCTTT.

This chain uses TRBV4-1 with TRBJ2-7, with D perhaps matching TRBD1 (7 bases). Germline V gene lookup returns CDR1 MGHRA and CDR2 YSYEKL. The CDR3 length is 15 residues. Trimming left V 2 bases short and J 2 bases short, with 13 bases between. CDR3 in amino acids: CASSQKEGATYEQYF. The CDR3 DNA is TGCGCCAGCAGCCAAAAGGAGGGGGCAACCTACGAGCAGTACTTC.

This rearrangement joins TRBV12-3 or TRBV12-4 to TRBJ2-1, with D hard to call. The germline V and J ends were trimmed by 3 bases and 5 bases, with 5 bases remaining between them. CDR3 size: 12 residues. The CDR3 nucleotides read TGTGCCAGCAGTTTCACCGACAATGAGCAGTTCTTC. It encodes CASSFTDNEQFF.

The chain links TRBV7-9 to TRBJ2-1; a possible D gene is TRBD2 (5 bases). Looked up from germline, CDR1 is SEHNR and CDR2 is FQNEAQ (reference sequence). CDR3 length: 12 residues. The V end lost 5 bases, the J end lost 7 bases, and 9 bases lay between the germline ends. CDR3 sequence (DNA): TGTGCCAGCAGCCAGGACTTGAATGAGCAGTTCTTC. It specifies CASSQDLNEQFF.

The gene calls are TRBV5-5 and TRBJ2-3; perhaps TRBD1 as D (5 bases). V was cut by 4 bases and J by 1 base, with 22 bases left in between. The CDR3 consists of 18 residues. Germline V gives CDR1 SGHKS, CDR2 YYEKEE (reference sequence). CDR3 sequence (DNA): TGTGCCAGCAGCCTTGCTTCGTTTCAGGGTCTTGGCACAGATACGCAGTATTTT. It yields the protein CASSLASFQGLGTDTQYF.

The chain joins TRBV25-1 to TRBJ2-3, with D perhaps TRBD2 (5 bases). Germline V gene sequence: CDR1 MGHDK, CDR2 SYGVNS. CDR3 length: 16 residues. V lost 6 bases, J lost 6 bases, and 22 bases lay in between. The CDR3 here is CASSDRRVSSFDTQYF. CDR3 DNA: TGTGCCAGCAGCGACCGGCGGGTATCCAGTTTCGATACGCAGTATTTT.

The V and J genes are TRBV11-1 and TRBJ2-1, with 10 bases lining up with TRBD1. Germline CDR1 and CDR2: SGHAT and FQDESV (reference sequence). V shed 1 base and J 0 bases; nucleotides not matched to a gene: 6. This CDR3 has 18 amino acids. The CDR3 DNA reads as TGTGCCAGCAGCTTAGAAGGACAGGGGGTATTCTCCTACAATGAGCAGTTCTTC. Protein sequence: CASSLEGQGVFSYNEQFF.

In its sample, this clonotype was seen a few times. This chain joins TRBV5-1 and TRBJ2-1, with 8 nucleotides matching TRBD1. CDR1 is SGHRS and CDR2 is YFSETQ in the germline V gene. The CDR3 totals 17 residues. V dropped 3 bases and J dropped 2; count of bases not matched to a gene: 10. The CDR3 DNA follows: TGCGCCAGCAGCTGGGCCCGTGGACAGGGCCCCTACAATGAGCAGTTCTTC. Translating gives CASSWARGQGPYNEQFF.

This chain connects TRBV10-2 to TRBJ1-1, with D unresolved. CDR1 WSHSY and CDR2 SAAADI come from the germline V gene. V dropped 3 bases and J dropped 0 bases, with 11 bases sitting between them. The CDR3 totals 15 residues. Here the CDR3 reads CASSEPSVLNTEAFF. CDR3 sequence (DNA): TGCGCCAGCAGTGAACCGAGTGTTTTGAACACTGAAGCTTTCTTT.

This chain uses TRBV7-2 with TRBJ1-6, with D perhaps TRBD1 (6 bases). Trimming left V 4 bases short and J 10 bases short, with 17 bases between. Germline V gene data show CDR1 as SGHTA and CDR2 as FQGNSA. There are 15 residues in the CDR3. The CDR3 coding sequence is TGTGCCAGCAGCTATAGAGGGGGGGGGGAATCACCCCTCCACTTT. It is translated as CASSYRGGGESPLHF. Complete variable domain (other parts from reference TRBV7-2 and TRBJ1-6): GAGVSQSPSNKVTEKGKDVELRCDPISGHTALYWYRQSLGQGLEFLIYFQGNSAPDKSGLPSDRFSAERTGGSVSTLTIQRTQQEDSAVYLCASSYRGGGESPLHFGNGTRLTVT.